This TCR beta chain was captured in a study of blood T cell repertoires in COVID-19. On the study more broadly: Sites in the United States, Italy and Spain provided acute and convalescent COVID-19 samples. The analysed material was cDNA or gDNA that came from T cells, B-cell-depleted T cells, or PBMCs.

Germline CDR1 and CDR2: SGHDN and FVKESK. This CDR3 has 18 amino acids. V lost 1 base to trimming and J lost 2 bases; unmatched junction nucleotides: 13. This clone showed up just a few times. In the authors' methods: Estimation of nucleated cell counts relied on the amplification of reference gene primers. Measured with immunoSEQ multiplex PCR; TCRdb has only the in-frame clones, and not every one. From that table come the V and J calls and clone size; the DNA was used to work out D and trimming. The sample shows about 310,000 clones, about 85% of them seen only once. This chain links TRBV14 with TRBJ2-7, with TRBD1 matching over 8 bases. The receptor's source is a young man with active or convalescent COVID-19. The sequencing sample was made of peripheral blood. The CDR3 loop is CASSQVGTGGPVAYEQYF. CDR3 coding DNA: TGTGCCAGCAGCCAAGTGGGGACAGGTGGGCCCGTAGCCTACGAGCAGTACTTC.